Below, 25 T cell receptor beta chains from the same sample are listed, as sequenced in a study of T cell responses to AZD1222 COVID-19 vaccine. The method was immunoSEQ multiplex PCR; TCRdb's version includes in-frame clones alone and lacks a portion of them. The table has some 96,000 clones, over 75% seen once. Sequenced here: peripheral blood, sampled on day 0 of MenACWY control vaccination. The receptor set was obtained from an adult in good health.

The V call is TRBV4-1, the J call TRBJ2-5, with 8 bases identical to TRBD1. With 0 bases clipped from V and 1 base from J, the junction kept 4 bases outside the gene matches. The CDR3 has 16 amino acids. Germline CDR1 and CDR2: MGHRA and YSYEKL. CDR3 sequence reads: CASSQDVGQAQETQYF. The CDR3 DNA reads TGCGCCAGCAGCCAAGATGTGGGACAGGCCCAAGAGACCCAGTACTTC.

The chain links TRBV4-3 to TRBJ2-1, with D unclear. Germline CDR1 is LGHNA and CDR2 is YSLEER. The CDR3 is 14 residues long. With 1 base removed from V and 9 bases from J, the gap between germline ends came to 13 bases. The CDR3 DNA reads TGCGCCAGCAGCCAAGGGCAGGTATTTGGTGAGCAGTTCTTC. Translated, it gives CASSQGQVFGEQFF.

V is TRBV14 and J is TRBJ2-7; TRBD2 might be the D (5 bases). The CDR3 is 13 amino acids. Per germline, CDR1 SGHDN and CDR2 FVKESK. V was shortened by 4 bases and J by 4 bases, with 11 bases between the two germline ends. The CDR3 DNA follows: TGTGCCAGCAGCCCCCTTCGAGGGTACGAGCAGTACTTC. Its protein is CASSPLRGYEQYF.

The chain uses TRBV28 and TRBJ2-7; D gene uncertain. Germline lookup yields CDR1 MDHEN and CDR2 SYDVKM. There are 11 residues in the CDR3. V was cut by 6 bases and J by 5 bases, with 8 bases left in between. The CDR3: CASRRLDEQYF. CDR3 coding DNA: TGTGCCAGCAGAAGGTTAGACGAGCAGTACTTC.

This rearrangement joins TRBV18 to TRBJ2-7, with D maybe TRBD2 (5 bases). This CDR3 spans 12 amino acids. Germline V lookup: CDR1 KGHSH, CDR2 LQKENI. The V end was cut by 3 bases, the J end by 7 bases, with 10 bases between. The chain's CDR3 is CASSPRPGEQYF. The CDR3, as DNA: TGTGCCAGCTCACCCCGGCCGGGGGAGCAGTACTTC.

V gene TRBV6-5 combines with J gene TRBJ1-2; D gene unclear. Trimming took off 4 bases at V and 2 bases at J, with 17 bases between the two ends. The length of the CDR3 is 16 residues. CDR1 is MNHEY, CDR2 SVGAGI, per germline. The CDR3 nucleotides are TGTGCCAGCAGTTTAGGGATGAAAGGATTAAACTATGGCTACACCTTC. This encodes CASSLGMKGLNYGYTF.

The chain employs TRBV2 and TRBJ2-7; either TRBD1 or TRBD2 may supply D (5 bases each). The V end lost 6 bases, the J end lost 7 bases, and 10 bases lay between the germline ends. This CDR3 comprises 11 residues. The germline gives CDR1 SNHLY, CDR2 FYNNEI. CDR3 bases: TGTGCCAGCAGGGGGACGACGGAGCAGTACTTC. The encoded protein is CASRGTTEQYF.

The chain links TRBV9 to TRBJ1-6, with unresolved D. CDR3 length equals 16 residues. From germline, CDR1 is SGDLS and CDR2 YYNGEE. Trimming took 4 bases from V and 9 from J, leaving 20 bases between them. DNA for the CDR3: TGTGCCAGCAGCCTCGGCGGGAATCTTGAACTTTCACCCCTCCACTTT. Encoded protein: CASSLGGNLELSPLHF.

V is TRBV28 and J is TRBJ1-2, with TRBD1 matching 10 bases. From germline, CDR1 is MDHEN and CDR2 SYDVKM. This CDR3 spans 18 amino acids. Germline trimming cut 3 bases from V and 10 bases from J; bases unmatched to any gene: 20. CDR3 amino acids: CASSFNLGQGYSGFVYTF. In DNA, the CDR3 is TGTGCCAGCAGTTTTAACCTGGGACAGGGGTATTCGGGTTTCGTCTACACCTTC.

In nucleotides, the CDR3 is TGTGCCAGCAGGACCGGGACCTCAGACGAAGAGACCCAGTACTTC. It codes for CASRTGTSDEETQYF. The rearrangement links TRBV5-4 to TRBJ2-5; D is possibly TRBD1 or TRBD2 (5 bases each). V lost 5 bases to trimming and J lost 3 bases, with 17 bases between them. Germline assignment: CDR1 SGHNT and CDR2 YYREEE (reference sequence). The CDR3 has 15 residues.

V and J are TRBV29-1 and TRBJ2-3; the D gene is possibly TRBD2 (6 bases). Trimming shortened V by 7 bases and J by 2 bases, and 13 bases separated the two germline ends. Looked up from germline, CDR1 is SQVTM and CDR2 is ANQGSEA. The CDR3 has 13 amino acids. CDR3 region: CSAGRGITDTQYF. CDR3 nucleotide sequence: TGCAGCGCAGGTCGGGGGATCACAGATACGCAGTATTTT.

The chain is built from TRBV6-6 and TRBJ1-2, with TRBD1 identical over 8 bases. The trim removed 4 bases at V and 4 bases at J, leaving 5 bases unmatched. The CDR3 has 14 amino acids. Germline CDR1 MNHNY, CDR2 SVGAGI (reference sequence). CDR3 nucleotide sequence: TGTGCCAGCAGTTCTGGACAGGGCAGCTATGGCTACACCTTC. Protein product: CASSSGQGSYGYTF.

CDR3 amino acids: CASSPLRTGETQYF. CDR3 DNA sequence: TGTGCCAGCAGCCCCCTGAGGACGGGGGAGACCCAGTACTTC. This chain links TRBV7-9 with TRBJ2-5; the D gene is possibly TRBD2 (5 bases). Germline lookup yields CDR1 SEHNR and CDR2 FQNEAQ (reference sequence). This CDR3 comprises 14 residues. Trimming cost V 5 bases and J 5 bases, with 15 bases left between them.

V is TRBV7-2 and J is TRBJ1-1; D gene unclear. This CDR3 spans 13 amino acids. The germline V gene encodes CDR1 SGHTA and CDR2 FQGNSA. The V gene lost 3 bases and the J gene lost 5 bases, with 10 bases spanning the gap. The CDR3 nucleotides read TGTGCCAGCAGCTTCTGGACGACGACTGAAGCTTTCTTT. This translates into CASSFWTTTEAFF.

This chain uses TRBV4-1 with TRBJ2-2, with 9 positions matching TRBD1. Germline V lookup: CDR1 MGHRA, CDR2 YSYEKL. The CDR3 is 16 residues long. Germline trimming cut 2 bases from V and 2 bases from J; bases unmatched to any gene: 3. The CDR3: CASSQRTGVNTGELFF. The CDR3 region has the DNA TGCGCCAGCAGCCAACGGACAGGGGTCAACACCGGGGAGCTGTTTTTT.

CDR3 in DNA: TGTGCCAGCAGCTTAGAAGGAGGTGCAAATAATTCACCCCTCCACTTT. Protein product: CASSLEGGANNSPLHF. The V and J genes are TRBV7-2 and TRBJ1-6; no definite D call. This CDR3 has 16 amino acids. Germline V lookup: CDR1 SGHTA, CDR2 FQGNSA. The germline V and J ends were trimmed by 1 base and 5 bases, with 12 bases remaining between them.

The chain uses TRBV6-1 and TRBJ2-7, with 11 bases lining up with TRBD1. V shed 5 bases, J shed 4 bases, and the junction held 4 bases outside the gene matches. Germline V gives CDR1 MNHNS, CDR2 SASEGT. This CDR3 region has 14 residues. CDR3 sequence (DNA): TGTGCCAGCAGTCCCCGGGACAGGGGGTACGAGCAGTACTTC. Encoded protein: CASSPRDRGYEQYF.

The genes are TRBV28 and TRBJ1-4, with a weak D call TRBD1 (6 bases). Germline CDR1 is MDHEN and CDR2 is SYDVKM. There are 16 residues in the CDR3. V was pared by 3 bases and J by 0 bases, with 11 bases between. CDR3 in amino acids: CASSFNRAATNEKLFF. The CDR3 DNA follows: TGTGCCAGCAGTTTCAACAGGGCTGCAACTAATGAAAAACTGTTTTTT.

CDR3 sequence: CASSYSGTGPYEQYF. CDR3 in DNA: TGTGCCAGCAGTTATAGTGGGACAGGACCCTACGAGCAGTACTTC. The chain combines TRBV6-5 with TRBJ2-7; 8 bases fit TRBD1. The germline V gene encodes CDR1 MNHEY and CDR2 SVGAGI. This CDR3 is built from 15 residues. V lost 3 bases and J lost 2; bases outside the gene matches: 6.

The chain recombines TRBV10-1 with TRBJ1-3; D may be TRBD1 (5 bases). Germline V gene data show CDR1 as WNHNN and CDR2 as SYGVQD (reference sequence). V dropped 6 bases and J dropped 2 bases, with 8 bases sitting between them. The CDR3 sequence is 13 residues long. The CDR3 DNA follows: TGCGCCAGCAGGGACAACGCTGGAAACACCATATATTTT. This sequence encodes CASRDNAGNTIYF.

V gene TRBV7-9 combines with J gene TRBJ1-2; 9 nucleotides line up with TRBD1. CDR1 and CDR2 from the germline V gene are SEHNR and FQNEAQ (reference sequence). The CDR3 spans 14 residues. The V and J ends lost 5 bases and 4 bases, in that order; junction bases with no gene match: 5. The DNA of the CDR3 is TGTGCCAGCAGCCCCCCGGGACAGGGCTATGGCTACACCTTC. It is translated as CASSPPGQGYGYTF.

This clone has just one count. This chain's CDR3 is CASSLAQGYTGELFF. The CDR3 nucleotides are TGTGCCAGCAGCTTAGCACAGGGATACACCGGGGAGCTGTTTTTT. This chain joins TRBV7-3 and TRBJ2-2, with a possible D match to TRBD1 (6 bases). The V and J ends lost 2 bases and 3 bases respectively, with 10 bases between them. This CDR3 comprises 15 residues. The germline gives CDR1 SGHTA, CDR2 FQGTGA.

This chain joins TRBV6-1 and TRBJ2-3, with 7 bases fitting TRBD2. The germline gives CDR1 MNHNS, CDR2 SASEGT. V lost 3 bases and J lost 2; bases outside the gene matches: 8. The CDR3 has 16 residues. The DNA for the CDR3 is TGTGCCAGCAGTGAGGCTCAGGGAGGGGCCACAGATACGCAGTATTTT. Its protein product is CASSEAQGGATDTQYF.

The chain employs TRBV7-3 and TRBJ1-3; D is undetermined. The CDR3 length is 14 residues. The V and J ends lost 3 bases and 0 bases respectively, with 6 bases between them. Germline V gene sequence: CDR1 SGHTA, CDR2 FQGTGA. CDR3 coding DNA: TGTGCCAGCAGCTTGACCGGCTCTGGAAACACCATATATTTT. This encodes CASSLTGSGNTIYF.

DNA of the CDR3: TGTGCCAGCAGCGTTGACGGGACGACCTACAATGAGCAGTTCTTC. Its translation is CASSVDGTTYNEQFF. The chain recombines TRBV9 with TRBJ2-1; the D gene could be TRBD1 or TRBD2 (5 bases each). This CDR3 is 15 amino acids long. In germline, CDR1 is SGDLS, CDR2 YYNGEE. V gave up 2 bases and J gave up 2 bases, with 11 bases separating them. Variable domain in full (rest from reference TRBV9 and TRBJ2-1): DSGVTQTPKHLITATGQRVTLRCSPRSGDLSVYWYQQSLDQGLQFLIQYYNGEERAKGNILERFSAQQFPDLHSELNLSSLELGDSALYFCASSVDGTTYNEQFFGPGTRLTVL.